This T cell receptor (beta chain) was retrieved from a study of cytomegalovirus exposure and HLA in healthy donors. Turning to the study itself: Earlier, fewer than 140 million unique TCR beta sequences were recovered from about 179 million T cells by an analysis. Broader study findings: Later analysis suggested links between common viral pathogens and several top significant clusters. A missense variant in DCLRE1C was later tied to TCR beta V- and J-gene trimming.

V lost 0 bases and J 4 bases, leaving 10 bases between the germline ends. Germline CDR1 is SNHLY and CDR2 is FYNNEI. The CDR3 totals 15 residues. As to this clone: The antigen is not known.

Amplification used 60 Vbeta primers and 13 Jbeta primers. Method: immunoSEQ multiplex PCR; TCRdb's copy keeps in-frame clones and lacks some. The sample gives 180,000 or so clones, 70% to 80% of which show up once; under 2% is in the top ten. These donors counted as nominally healthy when sampled, but unrecorded immune exposures were likely. The sequence was collected from a man younger than 35 in good health and CMV-seronegative. Sequenced: PBMCs. This chain links TRBV2 with TRBJ1-5; D is unclear. Here the CDR3 DNA reads TGTGCCAGCAGTGAAGCTTTCGGAGAAAATCAGCCCCAGCATTTT. This codes for CASSEAFGENQPQHF. The full variable domain, with the rest looked up from reference TRBV2 and TRBJ1-5, is EPEVTQTPSHQVTQMGQEVILRCVPISNHLYFYWYRQILGQKVEFLVSFYNNEISEKSEIFDDQFSVERPDGSNFTLKIRSTKLEDSAMYFCASSEAFGENQPQHFGDGTRLSIL.